This T cell receptor beta chain was captured by sequencing in a study of blood T cell repertoires in COVID-19. The wider study: COVID-19 samples from acute and convalescent phases originated in the United States, Italy and Spain.

In this sample, this clone turned up once. Germline values: CDR1 LGHNT, CDR2 FRNRAP. The CDR3 is 17 amino acids. Trimming shortened V by 6 bases and J by 0 bases, and 21 bases separated the two germline ends. Under the authors' procedure: Amplification from reference gene primers served as the basis for estimated nucleated cell counts. Repertoires were generated with immunoSEQ multiplex PCR, while TCRdb's copy carries only in-frame clones and drops some. The DNA was the basis for D and trimming; V, J and clone size are from that table. The table includes approximately 61,000 clones, 85% detected once.

V and J are TRBV12-5 and TRBJ2-7; D is possibly TRBD2 (5 bases). What was sequenced was peripheral blood. The TCR sequence derives from a man aged 65 to 79 with acute or convalescent COVID-19. CDR3 region: CASGIQLGSSISYEQYF. DNA for the CDR3: TGTGCTAGTGGGATACAACTGGGGAGTTCAATCTCCTACGAGCAGTACTTC.